This T cell receptor beta chain was retrieved from a study of cytomegalovirus exposure and HLA in healthy donors. Regarding the study as a whole: A subsequent analysis found that TCR clusters from the first cohort also tended to co-occur in the roughly 120 validation repertoires, with under 95% of cluster scores above 0. Altogether, 164 TCR beta chains were recorded as cytomegalovirus-associated.

A roughly 120-subject validation cohort, separate from the approximately 690-subject first cohort, supplied the donors. TCRdb's table, derived via immunoSEQ multiplex PCR, lists solely in-frame clones and lacks some. The top ten clones hold 1.3% of a sample with tens of thousands of clones, roughly nine tenths of them seen once. Of note for this clone: Its specificity is not known.

This CDR3 region has 14 residues. Germline CDR1 is LGHNT and CDR2 is FRNRAP. The germline V and J ends were trimmed by 4 bases and 2 bases, with 12 bases remaining between them. The TCR comes from a woman under 30 in good health and CMV-seronegative. Sequenced material: PBMCs. The chain links TRBV12-5 to TRBJ2-7; weak D call: TRBD1 (5 bases). In DNA, the CDR3 is TGTGCTAGTGGTTCCTACGTAGGGGCCTACGAGCAGTACTTC. This sequence encodes CASGSYVGAYEQYF.